This T cell receptor beta chain was documented in a study of blood T cell repertoires in COVID-19. CDR3 length: 16 residues. In the original analysis: From reference gene primer amplification, estimates of nucleated cell counts were derived. The assay was immunoSEQ multiplex PCR, and TCRdb's table has in-frame clones only and misses some. From that table come the V and J calls and clone size; the DNA was used to work out D and trimming. The data hold hundreds of thousands of clones, with around 87% observed a single time. This chain joins TRBV21-1 and TRBJ2-1; TRBD1, the table's D call, lacks a check against the DNA. TRBV21-1 is noted as a pseudogene. The specimen was peripheral blood. The clonotype originates from a man aged 55 to 70 who had recovered from COVID-19. This CDR3 reads CASSKDRGPTYNEQFF. The CDR3 coding sequence is TGTGCCAGCAGCAAAGACAGGGGGCCTACCTACAATGAGCAGTTCTTC.